This entry lists 32 T cell receptor beta chains sequenced from one sample in a study of blood T cell repertoires in COVID-19. Profiling relied on immunoSEQ multiplex PCR, and the TCRdb table lists in-frame clones only, not all of them. This sample yields roughly 190,000 clones, of which 84% are seen a single time; 3% to 3.5% belongs to the top ten. The sample consisted of PBMCs or T cells enriched from blood (not recorded which). These receptors were taken from a woman between 25 and 40 years old who had been exposed to COVID-19.

The CDR3, as DNA: TGTGCCAGCAGCGCCCGGGAGTCCGAAGGGACTGGCTACACCTTC. Protein sequence: CASSARESEGTGYTF. The rearrangement uses TRBV9 and TRBJ1-2; tentative D call: TRBD1 (5 bases). With 3 bases removed from V and 7 bases from J, the gap between germline ends came to 19 bases. This CDR3 contains 15 residues. In germline, CDR1 is SGDLS, CDR2 YYNGEE.

The genes are TRBV23-1 and TRBJ1-6; D unresolved. TRBV23-1 is recorded as an ORF, its role being uncertain. This CDR3 is 19 amino acids long. Deletions cut 0 bases from V and 0 bases from J, with 15 bases between. CDR3 in amino acids: CASSQSVTHLSSYNSPLHF. The CDR3 DNA reads as TGCGCCAGCAGTCAATCAGTGACACACCTGAGCTCCTATAATTCACCCCTCCACTTT.

The chain joins TRBV5-4 to TRBJ1-1; 7 bases line up with TRBD1. V shed 4 bases, J shed 5 bases, and the junction held 17 bases outside the gene matches. The germline gives CDR1 SGHNT, CDR2 YYREEE (reference sequence). The CDR3 contains 17 residues. The CDR3 bases are TGTGCCAGCAGCCTCCGGGCAGGGGGTATGGGTAGGACTGAAGCTTTCTTT. This sequence encodes CASSLRAGGMGRTEAFF.

This clone has just a few counts. The chain recombines TRBV7-9 with TRBJ1-1, with no clear D. Germline CDR1 is SEHNR and CDR2 is FQNEAQ (reference sequence). The germline V and J ends were trimmed by 5 bases and 5 bases, with 12 bases remaining between them. The CDR3 has 13 amino acids. This CDR3 reads CASSDTSPTEAFF. In nucleotides, the CDR3 is TGTGCCAGCAGCGATACGAGCCCGACTGAAGCTTTCTTT. Full variable domain (missing parts from reference TRBV7-9 and TRBJ1-1): DTGVSQNPRHKITKRGQNVTFRCDPISEHNRLYWYRQTLGQGPEFLTYFQNEAQLEKSRLLSDRFSAERPKGSFSTLEIQRTEQGDSAMYLCASSDTSPTEAFFGQGTRLTVV.

The chain has TRBV6-5 and TRBJ1-1, with TRBD1 matching over 7 bases. The germline CDR1 and CDR2 sequences are MNHEY and SVGAGI. CDR3 length: 14 amino acids. V was pared by 6 bases and J by 3 bases, with 7 bases of the junction left unmatched. CDR3 bases: TGTGCCAGCAGAAAAGACAGGGCGGACACTGAAGCTTTCTTT. Translated, it gives CASRKDRADTEAFF.

The V call is TRBV2, the J call TRBJ2-3, with D possibly TRBD2 on 6 matching bases. Per the germline V gene, CDR1 is SNHLY and CDR2 is FYNNEI. The germline V and J ends were trimmed by 8 bases and 5 bases, with 23 bases remaining between them. CDR3 length: 16 residues. CDR3 nucleotide sequence: TGTGCCAGCGATGGAGGGCCCGTCTCCCAGTTAGATACGCAGTATTTT. It translates to CASDGGPVSQLDTQYF.

The chain links TRBV10-3 to TRBJ2-7; D is uncertain. The CDR3 runs 15 residues. Germline assignment: CDR1 ENHRY and CDR2 SYGVKD. Trimming took off 4 bases at V and 2 bases at J, with 15 bases between the two ends. The CDR3 protein is CAISVSRNRTYEQYF. In DNA, the CDR3 is TGTGCCATCAGTGTTTCTCGTAACAGAACCTACGAGCAGTACTTC.

This clone appeared a few times. This chain connects TRBV9 to TRBJ2-7, with D perhaps TRBD1 (5 bases). The CDR3 covers 14 residues. Germline V gene data show CDR1 as SGDLS and CDR2 as YYNGEE. Trimming stripped 3 bases from V and 7 bases from J, with 17 bases between. CDR3 nucleotide sequence: TGTGCCAGCAGCGCAAATCAGGGATCTGGGGAGCAGTACTTC. Encoded protein: CASSANQGSGEQYF.

V gene TRBV11-2 combines with J gene TRBJ2-5; 10 bases match TRBD1. Unmatched junction bases numbered 4, after V lost 1 base and J lost 5 bases. Germline V lookup: CDR1 SGHAT, CDR2 FQNNGV. CDR3 length: 15 amino acids. CDR3: CASSLGTGGMETQYF. The CDR3 nucleotides read TGTGCCAGCAGCTTAGGGACAGGGGGAATGGAGACCCAGTACTTC.

The chain combines TRBV5-4 with TRBJ2-1, with TRBD1 matching over 8 bases. The V segment lost 4 bases and the J segment 4 bases; nucleotides outside the gene matches: 7. The CDR3 covers 15 residues. CDR1 and CDR2 (germline): SGHNT, YYREEE (reference sequence). This chain's CDR3 is CASSTQGARYNEQFF. CDR3 in DNA: TGTGCCAGCAGCACGCAGGGGGCCCGGTACAATGAGCAGTTCTTC.

This clone was observed a single time. The genes are TRBV7-6 and TRBJ2-7; 7 nucleotides line up with TRBD2. CDR1 and CDR2 from the germline V gene are SGHVS and FNYEAQ. CDR3 length equals 15 residues. V lost 1 base, J lost 0 bases, and 3 bases stayed unmatched. The CDR3 protein is CASSLGEGPSYEQYF. Written as DNA, the CDR3 is TGTGCCAGCAGCTTAGGGGAGGGGCCCTCCTACGAGCAGTACTTC.

The chain links TRBV20-1 to TRBJ1-1, with TRBD1 matching 7 bases. The CDR3 loop spans 10 amino acids. Germline V gene data show CDR1 as DFQATT and CDR2 as SNEGSKA (reference sequence). Losses at the gene ends were 5 bases for V and 13 bases for J; bases not matched to a gene: 7. The CDR3 DNA sequence: TGCAGTGCTGGGACAGTTGGAGATTTCTTT. This encodes CSAGTVGDFF.

The J gene is TRBJ1-2, the V gene TRBV6-5; 8 bases align to TRBD1. Trimming took 0 bases from V and 0 from J; bases not matched to a gene: 3. From germline, CDR1 is MNHEY and CDR2 SVGAGI. CDR3 length: 16 residues. The CDR3 bases are TGTGCCAGCAGTTACTCTACAGGGGGTACTAACTATGGCTACACCTTC. Translation: CASSYSTGGTNYGYTF.

The chain has TRBV7-2 and TRBJ1-1; D is perhaps TRBD1 (5 bases). The germline V gene encodes CDR1 SGHTA and CDR2 FQGNSA. This CDR3 spans 13 amino acids. Trimming took 6 bases from V and 0 from J, leaving 8 bases between them. The CDR3 sequence is CASRTVLNTEAFF. The CDR3 nucleotides are TGTGCCAGCAGGACAGTGTTGAACACTGAAGCTTTCTTT.

The chain combines TRBV5-1 with TRBJ2-2; the match to TRBD1 covers 10 bases. The V gene end was trimmed by 4 bases and the J gene end by 6 bases; junction bases not matched to a gene: 12. CDR1 and CDR2 from the germline V gene are SGHRS and YFSETQ. CDR3 length equals 17 residues. The CDR3 reads CASSLLPGQGISGELFF. CDR3 DNA sequence: TGCGCCAGCAGCCTCCTACCGGGACAGGGGATTTCCGGGGAGCTGTTTTTT.

V usage is TRBV27 and J usage is TRBJ1-3, with 9 bases identical to TRBD1. CDR3 length equals 18 residues. Germline CDR1 and CDR2: MNHEY and SMNVEV (reference sequence). Trimming at V came to 4 bases and at J to 0 bases, leaving 10 bases not matched to a gene. CDR3 in DNA: TGTGCCAGCAGTTCACTAAAACAGGGGGCTGGCTCTGGAAACACCATATATTTT. Translating gives CASSSLKQGAGSGNTIYF.

The chain joins TRBV10-1 to TRBJ1-3; D unresolved. CDR1 and CDR2 from the germline V gene are WNHNN and SYGVQD (reference sequence). V dropped 3 bases and J dropped 0 bases, with 6 bases sitting between them. The CDR3 contains 14 residues. This CDR3 is CASSDASSGNTIYF. In DNA, the CDR3 is TGCGCCAGCAGTGATGCTAGCTCTGGAAACACCATATATTTT.

This clone appeared a single time. The chain links TRBV7-2 to TRBJ1-4; 8 bases agree with TRBD1. Germline values: CDR1 SGHTA, CDR2 FQGNSA. The ends lost 2 bases at V and 7 bases at J; junction bases unmatched: 3. CDR3 length: 14 residues. The CDR3 here is CASSLQDRVEKLFF. CDR3 DNA: TGTGCCAGCAGCTTACAGGACAGGGTTGAAAAACTGTTTTTT.

V is TRBV12-3 or TRBV12-4 and J is TRBJ1-2, with D perhaps matching TRBD1 (5 bases). V was trimmed by 4 bases and J by 1 base, leaving 7 bases between them. The CDR3 covers 13 residues. The chain's CDR3 is CASSWGNNYGYTF. The CDR3 region has the DNA TGTGCCAGCAGTTGGGGCAATAACTATGGCTACACCTTC.

The chain couples TRBV9 to TRBJ1-6; D call uncertain. The germline V gene has CDR1 SGDLS and CDR2 YYNGEE. V lost 4 bases and J 7 bases, leaving 18 bases between the germline ends. CDR3 length: 16 amino acids. The CDR3: CASSPWVSTVNSPLHF. In DNA form, the CDR3 reads TGTGCCAGCAGCCCCTGGGTCTCCACAGTCAATTCACCCCTCCACTTT.

The chain has TRBV29-1 and TRBJ2-2; D is unclear. Deletions cut 4 bases from V and 5 bases from J, with 8 bases between. CDR1 and CDR2 (germline): SQVTM, ANQGSEA. The CDR3 consists of 12 residues. The CDR3 sequence: CSVVENTGELFF. The CDR3 DNA is TGCAGCGTTGTTGAGAATACCGGGGAGCTGTTTTTT.

V is TRBV19 and J is TRBJ2-3; 9 nucleotides match TRBD1. Losses at the gene ends were 4 bases for V and 5 bases for J; bases not matched to a gene: 13. This CDR3 has 17 amino acids. The V gene's germline CDR1 is LNHDA and CDR2 SQIVND (reference sequence). The CDR3 here is CASSTPRATGGLDTQYF. Here the CDR3 DNA reads TGTGCCAGTAGTACCCCCCGGGCTACAGGGGGCCTAGATACGCAGTATTTT. The variable domain in full, completed from reference TRBV19 and TRBJ2-3, reads DGGITQSPKYLFRKEGQNVTLSCEQNLNHDAMYWYRQDPGQGLRLIYYSQIVNDFQKGDIAEGYSVSREKKESFPLTVTSAQKNPTAFYLCASSTPRATGGLDTQYFGPGTRLTVL.

J is TRBJ2-1 and V is TRBV11-2; possibly TRBD1 for D (6 bases). The CDR3 extends over 14 amino acids. The ends were cut back, 2 bases at V and 4 bases at J, with 9 bases in the middle. Germline V gene lookup returns CDR1 SGHAT and CDR2 FQNNGV. The DNA of the CDR3 is TGTGCCAGCAGCTTAAACAGGGCTTACAATGAGCAGTTCTTC. This codes for CASSLNRAYNEQFF.

The rearrangement joins TRBV27 to TRBJ1-6, with 7 bases aligning to TRBD1. CDR3 size: 15 residues. CDR1 is MNHEY and CDR2 is SMNVEV in the germline V gene (reference sequence). With 6 bases clipped from V and 10 bases from J, the junction kept 12 bases outside the gene matches. Here the CDR3 DNA reads TGTGCCAGCAGCGCCCTCACAGGGGTAGGGTCACCCCTCCACTTT. The encoded protein is CASSALTGVGSPLHF.

V gene TRBV3-1 (or the pseudogene TRBV3-2) combines with J gene TRBJ1-4, with D maybe TRBD1 (5 bases). The CDR3 runs 17 residues. Per the germline V gene, CDR1 is LGHDT and CDR2 is YNNKEL (reference sequence). Trimming cost V 4 bases and J 11 bases, with 26 bases left between them. CDR3 sequence (DNA): TGTGCCAGCAGCCCAAAGGGCGGGGCCTATGAGTTGTTGAAACTGTTTTTT. Translated: CASSPKGGAYELLKLFF.

This chain uses TRBV5-1 with TRBJ1-4, with D unclear. This CDR3 has 13 amino acids. CDR1 and CDR2 (germline): SGHRS, YFSETQ. V gave up 7 bases and J gave up 1 base, with 8 bases separating them. The CDR3 DNA is TGCGCCAGCGTCGGGGTAACTAATGAAAAACTGTTTTTT. This translates into CASVGVTNEKLFF.

This clone was found a few times. J is TRBJ2-7 and V is TRBV12-3 or TRBV12-4; D is unclear. V lost 3 bases, J lost 2 bases, and 5 bases lay in between. This CDR3 comprises 12 residues. CDR3 sequence reads: CASSLRTYEQYF. The CDR3 DNA is TGTGCCAGCAGTTTGCGGACCTACGAGCAGTACTTC.

CDR3 nucleotide sequence: TGTGCCAGCAGCTTTCCCAAACAGGGAGCCGAGCAGTACTTC. This encodes CASSFPKQGAEQYF. The V and J genes are TRBV11-2 and TRBJ2-7; weak D call: TRBD1 (6 bases). The CDR3 consists of 14 residues. Germline-derived CDR1 and CDR2 are SGHAT and FQNNGV. The germline V and J ends were trimmed by 3 bases and 6 bases, with 15 bases remaining between them. The complete variable domain, with remaining parts taken from reference TRBV11-2 and TRBJ2-7, reads EAGVAQSPRYKIIEKRQSVAFWCNPISGHATLYWYQQILGQGPKLLIQFQNNGVVDDSQLPKDRFSAERLKGVDSTLKIQPAKLEDSAVYLCASSFPKQGAEQYFGPGTRLTVT.

Regarding this clone: The sample contains more than one DNA sequence encoding this CDR3. The V and J genes are TRBV7-9 and TRBJ2-7, with TRBD1 as a possible D gene (6 bases). The germline V gene encodes CDR1 SEHNR and CDR2 FQNEAQ (reference sequence). This CDR3 contains 12 residues. Trimming took off 4 bases at V and 3 bases at J, with 7 bases between the two ends. Here the CDR3 DNA reads TGTGCCAGCAGCTCACAGGGCTACGAGCAGTACTTC. Its translation: CASSSQGYEQYF.

This chain uses TRBV25-1 with TRBJ1-1; 8 nucleotides agree with TRBD1. J was trimmed by 4 bases and V by 8 bases; bases with no gene match: 9. CDR1 and CDR2 (germline): MGHDK, SYGVNS. The CDR3 is 14 amino acids. The chain's CDR3 is CASRLLGTGTEAFF. For the CDR3, the DNA is TGTGCCAGCCGACTGCTCGGGACAGGCACTGAAGCTTTCTTT. The entire variable domain, with the rest obtained from reference TRBV25-1 and TRBJ1-1, is as follows: EADIYQTPRYLVIGTGKKITLECSQTMGHDKMYWYQQDPGMELHLIHYSYGVNSTEKGDLSSESTVSRIRTEHFPLTLESARPSHTSQYLCASRLLGTGTEAFFGQGTRLTVV.

This clone was seen a single time. The CDR3 DNA reads as TGTGCCAGCAGTGAGGGTAGCGGGGGGGCCGGAGAGACCCAGTACTTC. Translated, it gives CASSEGSGGAGETQYF. The rearrangement links TRBV5-8 to TRBJ2-5; TRBD2 matches at 11 bases. CDR3 length equals 16 residues. Germline CDR1 reads SGHTS; CDR2 reads YDEGEE. Trimming at V came to 5 bases and at J to 4 bases, leaving 10 bases not matched to a gene.

This chain connects TRBV12-3 or TRBV12-4 to TRBJ1-5; D gene uncertain. This CDR3 contains 13 residues. The V and J ends lost 2 bases and 8 bases respectively, with 10 bases between them. Written as DNA, the CDR3 is TGTGCCAGCAGTTTACGAGGGATTGAGCCCCAGCATTTT. Its protein is CASSLRGIEPQHF.